Sequencing of this TCR beta chain was carried out in a study of T cell repertoires in cytomegalovirus infection (dated by TCRdb to between 2018 and 2021). Context from the whole study: Donor HLA type was relevant to the analysis, because carriage of CMV infection together with the matching HLA type was indicated by public TCR beta signatures.

General findings and caveats noted by the study authors: Carriers of CMV infection plus the relevant HLA type were discriminated by the cumulative frequency of public TCR beta family members in the study cohort and in an independent roughly 340-donor cohort. The ex vivo response was dominated by HLA-C-restricted CMV-specific TCR beta clonotypes, which also provided the single most frequent clonotype in two of eight donors.

Reads for this sample came from an Illumina HiSeq 1500. TCRdb reworked the public reads: Q25 trimming with fastp, MiXCR clone assembly, productive beta chains retained. All rows with the same CDR3 protein become a single entry with the most common DNA and genes. In this sample the table shows 500,000 to 600,000 distinct CDR3 sequences, about 15% of which occur a single time. The ten most abundant clones make up 20% to 30% of the sample. The sample holds a few counts of this clonotype. Its recognized antigen is unknown. Base qualities are not recorded, but no much larger clone differs from it by a single base. CDR1 and CDR2, looked up from the germline V gene (reference sequence), are GTSNPN and SVGIG. The CDR3 numbers 12 residues from cysteine through phenylalanine. The CDR3 DNA has 36 bases and is translated from base 1. Cut back by 2 bases and 9 bases, the V and J ends lie 11 bases apart.

This sequence originates from a human donor in good health (CMV status not recorded). Some clones in this sample may be carry-over from other donors' samples. This receptor chain uses TRBV30 and TRBJ2-1, with no D gene named confidently. The source material was CD8+ T cells from PBMCs. The encoded CDR3 is CAWSPPGSEQFF. The nucleotide sequence is given as TGTGCCTGGAGTCCCCCTGGAAGTGAGCAGTTCTTC.